This T cell receptor (beta chain) was recorded in a study of blood T cell repertoires in COVID-19. Study background: COVID-19 samples from acute and convalescent phases originated in the United States, Italy and Spain.

Original methodology: Estimated nucleated cell counts came from reference gene primer amplification. Sequenced by immunoSEQ multiplex PCR; TCRdb stores in-frame clones only, minus some. That table gives V, J and clone size, and the DNA gave D and trimming. This sample has about 370,000 clones, with around 87% found just once. Those enrolled, adults aged roughly 18 to 89 years, came from about two dozen US areas. Clinical history reported by participants formed the basis on which cohorts were assigned. CDR1 is MDHEN and CDR2 is SYDVKM in the germline V gene. The CDR3 contains 13 residues. V was clipped by 3 bases and J by 4 bases, with 9 bases between them.

This receptor was identified in a man aged 18 to 30 who had recovered from COVID-19. This chain connects TRBV28 to TRBJ1-2; a possible D gene is TRBD1 (5 bases). The sequenced sample consisted of PBMCs or T cells enriched from blood (not recorded which). CDR3 coding DNA: TGTGCCAGCAGTTTGCAGGGCCCCTATGGCTACACCTTC. Translated: CASSLQGPYGYTF.